These 13 T cell receptor beta chains originate from one sample sequenced in a study of T cell responses to AZD1222 COVID-19 vaccine. Produced via immunoSEQ multiplex PCR; TCRdb's table is partial and in-frame only. The sample has around 80,000 clones; 75% to 95% are singletons. The sample here was peripheral blood, taken 28 days after the second AZD1222 dose. The receptors stem from an adult who received the AZD1222 COVID-19 vaccine.

This chain uses TRBV19 with TRBJ1-1; 7 nucleotides line up with TRBD1. This CDR3 contains 17 residues. J was trimmed by 10 bases and V by 6 bases; bases with no gene match: 23. The germline gives CDR1 LNHDA, CDR2 SQIVND (reference sequence). For the CDR3, the DNA is TGTGCCAGTAGCGGGCTACGACAGGGAGGCCCCGTTGTGGGAGCTTTCTTT. It encodes CASSGLRQGGPVVGAFF.

The genes are TRBV24-1 and TRBJ1-5; TRBD1 matches at 7 bases. Looked up from germline, CDR1 is KGHDR and CDR2 is SFDVKD. The CDR3 loop spans 16 amino acids. After removal of 4 bases from V and 1 base from J, the junction contained 6 bases not matched to a gene. This chain's CDR3 is CATSELGQMSNQPQHF. CDR3 coding DNA: TGTGCCACCAGTGAGTTGGGACAGATGAGCAATCAGCCCCAGCATTTT.

V is TRBV30 and J is TRBJ1-4; D call uncertain. Germline V lookup: CDR1 GTSNPN, CDR2 SVGIG (reference sequence). CDR3 length: 13 residues. Trimming shortened V by 1 base and J by 4 bases, and 7 bases separated the two germline ends. CDR3 nucleotide sequence: TGTGCCTGGAGTGGGTCGGGTAATGAAAAACTGTTTTTT. Encoded protein: CAWSGSGNEKLFF.

This clone was detected once. The J gene is TRBJ2-5, the V gene TRBV12-5, with 9 bases identical to TRBD1. The CDR3 has 15 residues. After removal of 7 bases from V and 4 bases from J, the junction contained 10 bases not matched to a gene. Per the germline V gene, CDR1 is LGHNT and CDR2 is FRNRAP. The CDR3 protein is CASAMPGQGGETQYF. The CDR3 DNA is TGTGCTAGTGCCATGCCGGGACAGGGAGGAGAGACCCAGTACTTC.

The chain carries TRBV7-2 and TRBJ2-1, with 8 bases lining up with TRBD2. The CDR3 consists of 18 residues. Germline V lookup: CDR1 SGHTA, CDR2 FQGNSA. V dropped 5 bases and J dropped 4; count of bases not matched to a gene: 16. In DNA form, the CDR3 reads TGTGCCAGCAGCCCCCAAGGGGTCGGCAGCGGGAGTTACAATGAGCAGTTCTTC. Its translation: CASSPQGVGSGSYNEQFF.

This sequence joins TRBV14 and TRBJ1-6; D possibly corresponds to TRBD1 (5 bases). CDR3 size: 13 residues. The germline gives CDR1 SGHDN, CDR2 FVKESK. V was trimmed by 0 bases and J by 13 bases, leaving 10 bases between them. The CDR3 reads CASSQEGTVPLHF. The CDR3 DNA reads as TGTGCCAGCAGCCAAGAGGGGACGGTCCCCCTCCACTTT.

The CDR3 here is CASSLVGGGGSQPQHF. The CDR3 DNA reads as TGTGCCAGCAGCTTAGTAGGGGGAGGGGGCAGTCAGCCCCAGCATTTT. J is TRBJ1-5 and V is TRBV7-2, with TRBD1 matching 7 bases. Looked up from germline, CDR1 is SGHTA and CDR2 is FQGNSA. The ends lost 1 base at V and 6 bases at J; junction bases unmatched: 9. The CDR3 runs 16 residues.

The chain combines TRBV5-1 with TRBJ2-7; D possibly corresponds to TRBD2 (5 bases). Trimming cost V 3 bases and J 4 bases, with 8 bases left between them. CDR3 length: 12 residues. Germline CDR1 and CDR2: SGHRS and YFSETQ. The CDR3: CASSSGGYEQYF. The CDR3, as DNA: TGCGCCAGCAGCTCGGGCGGGTACGAGCAGTACTTC.

The V call is TRBV18, the J call TRBJ2-1; a possible D gene is TRBD2 (7 bases). CDR3 length: 14 amino acids. Trimming took 0 bases from V and 10 from J, leaving 13 bases between them. The germline CDR1 and CDR2 sequences are KGHSH and LQKENI. The CDR3 DNA sequence: TGTGCCAGCTCACCACCTCGGGGGGCCTACGAGCAGTTCTTC. This encodes CASSPPRGAYEQFF.

The table lists this clone with a count of one. The chain carries TRBV5-5 and TRBJ2-1; 9 bases align to TRBD1. J lost 4 bases, V lost 0 bases, and 2 bases had no gene match. CDR1 is SGHKS and CDR2 is YYEKEE in the germline V gene (reference sequence). The CDR3 spans 15 residues. The CDR3 DNA reads as TGTGCCAGCAGCTTGGTGGGGACAGGGTACAATGAGCAGTTCTTC. Residues: CASSLVGTGYNEQFF.

The rearrangement links TRBV5-4 to TRBJ2-1; 14 nucleotides match TRBD2. The CDR3 is 15 amino acids. With 3 bases clipped from V and 6 bases from J, the junction kept 2 bases outside the gene matches. Per the germline V gene, CDR1 is SGHNT and CDR2 is YYREEE (reference sequence). CDR3 DNA sequence: TGTGCCAGCAGCTACGGACTAGCGGGAGGCAATGAGCAGTTCTTC. It is translated as CASSYGLAGGNEQFF.

The V call is TRBV9, the J call TRBJ1-3; D not resolved. Trimming took off 4 bases at V and 4 bases at J, with 12 bases between the two ends. CDR3 size: 14 residues. Germline V gene data show CDR1 as SGDLS and CDR2 as YYNGEE. The CDR3 DNA follows: TGTGCCAGCAGCATTAGCTTGGGAGGAAACACCATATATTTT. This gives the protein CASSISLGGNTIYF.

The chain employs TRBV20-1 and TRBJ2-7; TRBD2 matches at 7 bases. Germline lookup yields CDR1 DFQATT and CDR2 SNEGSKA (reference sequence). The CDR3 has 14 amino acids. Germline trimming cut 3 bases from V and 3 bases from J; bases unmatched to any gene: 8. In DNA form, the CDR3 reads TGCAGTGCTAGTATGGCTAGCGGCAACTACGAGCAGTACTTC. Encoded protein: CSASMASGNYEQYF.